The 14 T cell receptor beta chains below all came from one sample that was sequenced in a study of blood T cell repertoires in COVID-19. Clones were sequenced by immunoSEQ multiplex PCR, and TCRdb holds only the in-frame ones, with some missing. The sample has 200,000 to 250,000 clones, roughly 80% seen once. The specimen was peripheral blood. The receptors derive from an older woman with active or convalescent COVID-19.

The chain employs TRBV4-2 and TRBJ2-7; TRBD2 matches 9 bases. V was clipped by 2 bases and J by 5 bases; unmatched bases: 10. Germline V gives CDR1 LGHNA, CDR2 YNFKEQ. CDR3 length: 16 residues. CDR3 loop: CASSQPPGGLAHEQYF. The DNA of the CDR3 is TGTGCCAGCAGCCAACCCCCCGGGGGACTAGCCCACGAGCAGTACTTC.

The chain joins TRBV3-1 (or the pseudogene TRBV3-2) to TRBJ2-7; the match to TRBD1 covers 12 bases. This CDR3 is 15 amino acids long. Germline CDR1 is LGHDT and CDR2 is YNNKEL (reference sequence). Unmatched junction bases numbered 3, after V lost 1 base and J lost 5 bases. The CDR3 reads CASSQAGTGGNEQYF. The CDR3 DNA reads as TGTGCCAGCAGCCAAGCAGGGACAGGGGGCAACGAGCAGTACTTC.

This rearrangement joins TRBV19 to TRBJ2-5, with a tentative D call TRBD2 (6 bases). CDR1 is LNHDA, CDR2 SQIVND, per germline (reference sequence). This CDR3 contains 13 residues. V was pared by 6 bases and J by 4 bases, with 12 bases between. The CDR3 here is CASRLYGGETQYF. The CDR3 bases are TGTGCCAGTAGACTGTACGGGGGAGAGACCCAGTACTTC.

The chain combines TRBV28 with TRBJ1-1; 10 bases are shared with TRBD1. Germline assignment: CDR1 MDHEN and CDR2 SYDVKM. The V and J ends lost 6 bases and 0 bases, in that order; junction bases with no gene match: 16. This CDR3 contains 19 residues. The CDR3 region is CASRLVSGTGEEMNTEAFF. Here the CDR3 DNA reads TGTGCCAGCAGACTAGTATCCGGGACAGGGGAGGAAATGAACACTGAAGCTTTCTTT.

CDR3 sequence (DNA): TGTGCCAGCAGTTTGGGGGGTCTCCCTACAGATACGCAGTATTTT. This codes for CASSLGGLPTDTQYF. V and J are TRBV28 and TRBJ2-3, with D possibly being TRBD2 (6 bases). Trimming left V 3 bases short and J 3 bases short, with 13 bases between. Germline-derived CDR1 and CDR2 are MDHEN and SYDVKM. The CDR3 is 15 residues long.

In this sample, this clone turned up once. The chain joins TRBV6-5 to TRBJ2-7; TRBD1 matches at 7 bases. Trimming cost V 6 bases and J 4 bases; bases outside gene matches: 6. This CDR3 region has 13 residues. Germline-derived CDR1 and CDR2 are MNHEY and SVGAGI. The CDR3 protein is CASRRQGVYEQYV. The CDR3 coding sequence is TGTGCCAGCAGGCGACAGGGAGTTTACGAGCAGTACGTC.

The rearrangement joins TRBV19 to TRBJ1-5, with a tentative D call TRBD1 (5 bases). The CDR3 is 14 amino acids. V dropped 3 bases and J dropped 6 bases, with 12 bases sitting between them. Germline CDR1 is LNHDA and CDR2 is SQIVND (reference sequence). The chain's CDR3 is CASSIGGWRQPQHF. CDR3 DNA sequence: TGTGCCAGTAGTATCGGGGGATGGCGTCAGCCCCAGCATTTT.

This clone was seen once. The rearrangement joins TRBV6-4 to TRBJ2-7; TRBD1 agrees at 8 bases. CDR3 size: 17 residues. The V segment lost 0 bases and the J segment 3 bases; nucleotides outside the gene matches: 10. Germline CDR1 reads MRHNA; CDR2 reads SNTAGT. The CDR3 protein is CASSDSTGQGPGYEQYV. The CDR3 DNA is TGTGCCAGCAGTGACTCGACAGGACAGGGACCAGGCTACGAGCAGTACGTC.

V usage is TRBV18 and J usage is TRBJ2-7; D unclear. V was clipped by 5 bases and J by 3 bases, with 11 bases between them. The CDR3 loop spans 13 amino acids. Looked up from germline, CDR1 is KGHSH and CDR2 is LQKENI. The CDR3 is CASSAENDYEQYF. The CDR3, as DNA: TGTGCCAGCTCAGCGGAGAATGACTACGAGCAGTACTTC.

J is TRBJ2-5 and V is TRBV7-8, with TRBD2 matching 9 bases. The CDR3 is 14 residues long. CDR1 is SGHVS, CDR2 FQNEAQ, per germline. Trimming removed 5 bases from V and 5 bases from J; junction bases left unmatched: 6. In DNA, the CDR3 is TGTGCCAGCAGCGTGCGGGGGGGCCGGGAGACCCAGTACTTC. Amino acid sequence: CASSVRGGRETQYF.

In DNA form, the CDR3 reads TGCAGCGGACTTCCCAACACCGGGGAGCTGTTTTTT. It translates to CSGLPNTGELFF. The chain employs TRBV29-1 and TRBJ2-2; D unresolved. V was shortened by 7 bases and J by 2 bases, with 8 bases between the two germline ends. CDR3 length: 12 residues. Per germline, CDR1 SQVTM and CDR2 ANQGSEA.

This clone was detected only once. The chain joins TRBV19 to TRBJ2-1, with 10 bases matching TRBD2. The length of the CDR3 is 15 residues. Trimming at V came to 7 bases and at J to 7 bases, leaving 10 bases not matched to a gene. Germline CDR1 reads LNHDA; CDR2 reads SQIVND (reference sequence). The CDR3 DNA reads TGTGCCAGTATTCCCAGCGGGAGGGCCGAAAATGAGCAGTTCTTC. Translating gives CASIPSGRAENEQFF. Looking up the rest from reference TRBV19 and TRBJ2-1 gives the full variable domain: DGGITQSPKYLFRKEGQNVTLSCEQNLNHDAMYWYRQDPGQGLRLIYYSQIVNDFQKGDIAEGYSVSREKKESFPLTVTSAQKNPTAFYLCASIPSGRAENEQFFGPGTRLTVL.

At least ten counts were recorded for this clone. The V call is TRBV6-5, the J call TRBJ1-6, with D unresolved. The length of the CDR3 is 13 residues. The germline V and J ends were trimmed by 2 bases and 11 bases, with 10 bases remaining between them. Germline values: CDR1 MNHEY, CDR2 SVGAGI. The DNA of the CDR3 is TGTGCCAGCAGTTACAGCGAGCGAACACCCCTCCACTTT. Its protein is CASSYSERTPLHF.

The chain joins TRBV6-5 to TRBJ1-1; D is ambiguous. V lost 5 bases and J 4 bases, leaving 5 bases between the germline ends. Germline V gene lookup returns CDR1 MNHEY and CDR2 SVGAGI. This CDR3 contains 11 residues. The CDR3 loop is CASSRGTEAFF. The CDR3, as DNA: TGTGCCAGCAGTCGAGGCACTGAAGCTTTCTTT.